This T cell receptor beta chain was found in a study of cytomegalovirus exposure and HLA in healthy donors. On the study more broadly: Earlier results showed 90 million to 120 million unique TCR beta sequences derived from roughly 200 million T cells.

The study ran its PCR with 60 Vbeta and 13 Jbeta primers. As processed by the authors: There were 80 million to 95 million unique TCR beta chains by a later count, and some 11 million of them were shared. The table came from immunoSEQ multiplex PCR; TCRdb's copy has only in-frame clones and leaves some out. That table is the source of V, J and clone size, and D and trimming were worked out from the DNA. This sample has fewer than 95,000 clones, with about 85% found just once. Overall study results and limits: Immune exposure was documented only through CMV serostatus. Within a later analysis, the majority of CMV-associated TCR beta chains appeared HLA-restricted.

CDR3 length: 15 amino acids. The V gene end was trimmed by 6 bases and the J gene end by 4 bases; junction bases not matched to a gene: 10. CDR1 SNHLY and CDR2 FYNNEI come from the germline V gene. Comments on this clone: Antigen specificity is unknown.

Sequencing was done on a sample of PBMCs. V usage is TRBV2 and J usage is TRBJ2-5, with 8 bases fitting TRBD1. This receptor was taken from a middle-aged man in good health and CMV-seropositive. The chain's CDR3 is CASSEGQAALETQYF. In nucleotides, the CDR3 is TGTGCCAGCAGCGAGGGACAGGCGGCCCTAGAGACCCAGTACTTC.